A single sample is the source of the 28 T cell receptor beta chains below, sequenced in a study of shared clonotypes between healthy human individuals. Only in-frame clones appear in the TCRdb table, and some are missing; sequencing was by immunoSEQ multiplex PCR. Of about 2.3 million clones detected, approximately 95% appear once; the ten largest clones hold about 0.37%. Sequences were obtained from naive CD4+ T cells from PBMCs. Subset denoted: CD45RA+ positively selected. These receptors all stem from a man aged 18-30 years in good health. Some clones in this sample may be carry-over from other donors' samples.

V gene TRBV27 combines with J gene TRBJ2-7, with 9 positions matching TRBD2. The CDR3 is 19 amino acids. V gave up 2 bases and J gave up 5 bases; unmatched junction bases: 19. CDR1 and CDR2 (germline): MNHEY, SMNVEV (reference sequence). The CDR3 reads CASSLMGGRARAGVHEQYF. As DNA, the CDR3 is TGTGCCAGCAGTTTAATGGGCGGGAGGGCCAGGGCGGGGGTCCACGAGCAGTACTTC.

The rearrangement joins TRBV6-1 to TRBJ2-2, with D perhaps assigned TRBD1 or TRBD2 (5 bases each). Per germline, CDR1 MNHNS and CDR2 SASEGT. Trimming took off 6 bases at V and 6 bases at J, with 14 bases between the two ends. CDR3 length: 14 amino acids. The CDR3 DNA follows: TGTGCCAGCAGAGGGACGGGTCGACCCGGGGAGCTGTTTTTT. Residues: CASRGTGRPGELFF.

The V call is TRBV7-9, the J call TRBJ1-5, with D possibly TRBD1 on 5 matching bases. The V and J ends lost 2 bases and 4 bases respectively, with 9 bases between them. The CDR3 contains 14 residues. Per the germline V gene, CDR1 is SEHNR and CDR2 is FQNEAQ (reference sequence). CDR3 loop: CASSLYGGNQPQHF. The CDR3 DNA sequence: TGTGCCAGCAGCTTATACGGGGGAAATCAGCCCCAGCATTTT.

The V and J genes are TRBV5-4 and TRBJ2-1, with TRBD2 identical over 8 bases. Germline assignment: CDR1 SGHNT and CDR2 YYREEE (reference sequence). The CDR3 extends over 16 amino acids. With V trimmed by 5 bases and J by 10 bases, 17 bases remained unmatched. In nucleotides, the CDR3 is TGTGCCAGCAGTGCCGAACTGGAACTAGCGGCCCAAGAGCAGTTCTTC. Translated, it gives CASSAELELAAQEQFF. The entire variable domain, with the rest obtained from reference TRBV5-4 and TRBJ2-1, is as follows: ETGVTQSPTHLIKTRGQQVTLRCSSQSGHNTVSWYQQALGQGPQFIFQYYREEENGRGNFPPRFSGLQFPNYSSELNVNALELDDSALYLCASSAELELAAQEQFFGPGTRLTVL.

This clone was seen only once. CDR3 amino acids: CASSTSMGNSGNTIYF. DNA of the CDR3: TGTGCCAGCAGCACCTCTATGGGGAACTCTGGAAACACCATATATTTT. The rearrangement links TRBV7-8 to TRBJ1-3, with D unclear. Between the trimmed V and J ends, which lost 5 bases and 0 bases, there was a span of 14 bases. The germline V gene encodes CDR1 SGHVS and CDR2 FQNEAQ. The CDR3 covers 16 residues.

The chain recombines TRBV18 with TRBJ2-7; maybe TRBD1 (6 bases). The V and J ends lost 0 bases and 3 bases respectively, with 12 bases between them. This CDR3 has 15 residues. Germline-derived CDR1 and CDR2 are KGHSH and LQKENI. This CDR3 reads CASSPPPGQNYEQYF. The CDR3 coding sequence is TGTGCCAGCTCACCACCCCCCGGACAGAACTACGAGCAGTACTTC.

The chain uses TRBV7-2 and TRBJ2-3, with D perhaps matching TRBD1 or TRBD2 (5 bases each). V was shortened by 5 bases and J by 2 bases, with 11 bases between the two germline ends. Germline V gene sequence: CDR1 SGHTA, CDR2 FQGNSA. This CDR3 region has 14 residues. DNA of the CDR3: TGTGCCAGCAGCCTCCGGGACCTCACAGATACGCAGTATTTT. This encodes CASSLRDLTDTQYF. Full variable domain (remainder filled in from reference TRBV7-2 and TRBJ2-3): GAGVSQSPSNKVTEKGKDVELRCDPISGHTALYWYRQSLGQGLEFLIYFQGNSAPDKSGLPSDRFSAERTGGSVSTLTIQRTQQEDSAVYLCASSLRDLTDTQYFGPGTRLTVL.

For the CDR3, the DNA is TGTGCCAGTAGTCCCCCCGGGACTAGCGGGAGTACCTACGAGCAGTACTTC. Protein product: CASSPPGTSGSTYEQYF. V and J are TRBV19 and TRBJ2-7; 14 bases are shared with TRBD2. CDR1 is LNHDA and CDR2 is SQIVND in the germline V gene (reference sequence). The CDR3 runs 17 residues. Trimming took 5 bases from V and 2 from J; bases not matched to a gene: 8.

The chain joins TRBV29-1 to TRBJ1-1; D ambiguous. The germline V gene encodes CDR1 SQVTM and CDR2 ANQGSEA. The V gene lost 0 bases and the J gene lost 6 bases, with 14 bases spanning the gap. CDR3 length: 14 amino acids. The CDR3 DNA is TGCAGCGTTGAAGATCTCCGAATGGGCGCTGAAGCTTTCTTT. Translation: CSVEDLRMGAEAFF.

The chain joins TRBV6-4 to TRBJ2-3; 12 nucleotides agree with TRBD1. The V and J ends lost 5 bases and 5 bases, in that order; junction bases with no gene match: 5. The V gene's germline CDR1 is MRHNA and CDR2 SNTAGT. The CDR3 loop spans 15 amino acids. This CDR3 is CASSSGQGAGDTQYF. The DNA of the CDR3 is TGTGCCAGCAGTTCGGGACAGGGGGCCGGAGATACGCAGTATTTT.

Details on this clone: The same CDR3 arises from other DNA sequences in this sample as well. The rearrangement uses TRBV28 and TRBJ1-5; weak D call: TRBD1 (5 bases). The CDR3 runs to 15 residues. Trimming cost V 5 bases and J 3 bases, with 14 bases left between them. Germline CDR1 reads MDHEN; CDR2 reads SYDVKM. CDR3 sequence reads: CASSPGGRSNQPQHF. The CDR3, as DNA: TGTGCCAGCAGTCCCGGGGGTCGCTCCAATCAGCCCCAGCATTTT.

The table lists this clone with a count of one. The chain is built from TRBV28 and TRBJ2-1; 7 bases line up with TRBD2. CDR1 MDHEN and CDR2 SYDVKM come from the germline V gene. CDR3 length equals 16 residues. Losses at the gene ends were 6 bases for V and 5 bases for J; bases not matched to a gene: 13. DNA for the CDR3: TGTGCCAGCAGCCCGCGGGGGAGAGGGGTTAACAATGAGCAGTTCTTC. This sequence encodes CASSPRGRGVNNEQFF.

The chain employs TRBV7-3 and TRBJ1-1; D gene unclear. The CDR3 length is 16 residues. Germline V lookup: CDR1 SGHTA, CDR2 FQGTGA. Trimming shortened V by 0 bases and J by 5 bases, and 16 bases separated the two germline ends. In DNA form, the CDR3 reads TGTGCCAGCAGCTTAACGGCGGGAGGGCTGGGGACTGAAGCTTTCTTT. As protein: CASSLTAGGLGTEAFF. Full variable domain (outside the CDR3, taken from reference TRBV7-3 and TRBJ1-1): GAGVSQTPSNKVTEKGKYVELRCDPISGHTALYWYRQSLGQGPEFLIYFQGTGAADDSGLPNDRFFAVRPEGSVSTLKIQRTERGDSAVYLCASSLTAGGLGTEAFFGQGTRLTVV.

The chain joins TRBV7-9 to TRBJ2-2; 11 bases line up with TRBD2. Germline V gene sequence: CDR1 SEHNR, CDR2 FQNEAQ (reference sequence). This CDR3 contains 19 residues. Trimming removed 5 bases from V and 7 bases from J; junction bases left unmatched: 18. This chain's CDR3 is CASSRYSVIAGGPIGELFF. The CDR3, as DNA: TGTGCCAGCAGCCGTTATAGCGTCATAGCGGGAGGGCCGATCGGGGAGCTGTTTTTT.

This clone occurred once. The rearrangement links TRBV6-1 to TRBJ2-4, with D perhaps TRBD1 or TRBD2 (6 bases each). The V end lost 2 bases, the J end lost 1 base, and 12 bases lay between the germline ends. This CDR3 contains 16 residues. The V gene's germline CDR1 is MNHNS and CDR2 SASEGT. The CDR3 is CASSEFRGLAKNIQYF. CDR3 in DNA: TGTGCCAGCAGTGAATTTCGGGGGCTGGCCAAAAACATTCAGTACTTC.

This chain connects TRBV4-1 to TRBJ2-3; D not resolved. Looked up from germline, CDR1 is MGHRA and CDR2 is YSYEKL. The CDR3 contains 11 residues. Deletions cut 8 bases from V and 2 bases from J, with 5 bases between. The DNA for the CDR3 is TGCGCCAGCGAAATCACAGATACGCAGTATTTT. Amino acid sequence: CASEITDTQYF.

This clone was observed a single time. The V and J genes are TRBV5-8 and TRBJ1-1; no reliable D call. The CDR3 spans 13 residues. Trimming shortened V by 2 bases and J by 5 bases, and 10 bases separated the two germline ends. The germline CDR1 and CDR2 sequences are SGHTS and YDEGEE. DNA for the CDR3: TGTGCCAGCAGCTTAGGGTATGGAACTGAAGCTTTCTTT. This gives the protein CASSLGYGTEAFF.

The chain recombines TRBV27 with TRBJ2-5; TRBD2 agrees at 8 bases. Germline CDR1 is MNHEY and CDR2 is SMNVEV (reference sequence). The CDR3 is 17 residues long. With 1 base clipped from V and 5 bases from J, the junction kept 12 bases outside the gene matches. DNA of the CDR3: TGTGCCAGCAGTTTATTAGGAGTAGCGGGGAGCCTCGAGACCCAGTACTTC. Translating it yields CASSLLGVAGSLETQYF.

The chain is built from TRBV6-5 and TRBJ1-2; 7 bases are shared with TRBD1. Losses at the gene ends were 2 bases for V and 3 bases for J; bases not matched to a gene: 6. There are 15 residues in the CDR3. Germline CDR1 and CDR2: MNHEY and SVGAGI. The DNA of the CDR3 is TGTGCCAGCAGTTACCGAGGGGACAGAGACTATGGCTACACCTTC. This encodes CASSYRGDRDYGYTF.

Comment on this clone: The sample carries other DNA sequences with the same CDR3. The chain carries TRBV7-2 and TRBJ2-5, with 8 bases that match TRBD1. Germline V gene sequence: CDR1 SGHTA, CDR2 FQGNSA. The CDR3 is made up of 13 amino acids. The J segment lost 4 bases and the V segment lost 5 bases, leaving 3 bases of the junction unmatched. In nucleotides, the CDR3 is TGTGCCAGCAGCGGACAGGGAGGAGAGACCCAGTACTTC. Amino acid sequence: CASSGQGGETQYF.

The V call is TRBV28, the J call TRBJ2-3; tentatively, D is TRBD1 (5 bases). Looked up from germline, CDR1 is MDHEN and CDR2 is SYDVKM. Trimming left V 7 bases short and J 2 bases short, with 16 bases between. This CDR3 contains 15 residues. CDR3 protein: CASIPPDSLTDTQYF. CDR3 in DNA: TGTGCCAGCATCCCCCCCGACAGCCTCACAGATACGCAGTATTTT.

The V call is TRBV4-2, the J call TRBJ2-1, with 12 bases lining up with TRBD2. J lost 7 bases, V lost 4 bases, and 8 bases had no gene match. The V gene's germline CDR1 is LGHNA and CDR2 YNFKEQ. The CDR3 is 16 residues long. CDR3 amino acids: CASSRQTSGSGNEQFF. CDR3 coding DNA: TGTGCCAGCAGCCGACAGACTAGCGGGAGTGGAAATGAGCAGTTCTTC.

The V gene is TRBV5-1, the J gene TRBJ1-1, with 8 bases that match TRBD1. CDR3 length: 14 amino acids. Germline CDR1 SGHRS, CDR2 YFSETQ. V trimming: 6 bases; J trimming: 4 bases; junction bases outside the gene matches: 8. The chain's CDR3 is CASNPTTGATEAFF. CDR3 in DNA: TGCGCCAGCAACCCCACGACAGGGGCCACTGAAGCTTTCTTT.

The rearrangement joins TRBV2 to TRBJ2-7; 7 nucleotides agree with TRBD1. CDR1 SNHLY and CDR2 FYNNEI come from the germline V gene. V lost 5 bases and J lost 0; bases outside the gene matches: 10. The length of the CDR3 is 16 residues. The CDR3, as DNA: TGTGCCAGCAGTCCCAGGAGACAGGGCCCCTCCTACGAGCAGTACTTC. Its protein product is CASSPRRQGPSYEQYF. Complete variable domain (other parts from reference TRBV2 and TRBJ2-7): EPEVTQTPSHQVTQMGQEVILRCVPISNHLYFYWYRQILGQKVEFLVSFYNNEISEKSEIFDDQFSVERPDGSNFTLKIRSTKLEDSAMYFCASSPRRQGPSYEQYFGPGTRLTVT.

The chain employs TRBV27 and TRBJ1-1; TRBD1 matches at 10 bases. Trimming cost V 6 bases and J 1 base; bases outside gene matches: 5. This CDR3 contains 15 residues. Per the germline V gene, CDR1 is MNHEY and CDR2 is SMNVEV (reference sequence). The DNA for the CDR3 is TGTGCCAGCAGGACCCGGACAGGGGGGAACACTGAAGCTTTCTTT. Its translation is CASRTRTGGNTEAFF.

The chain recombines TRBV28 with TRBJ1-2; the match to TRBD1 covers 12 bases. Germline loops: CDR1 MDHEN, CDR2 SYDVKM. J was trimmed by 10 bases and V by 2 bases; bases with no gene match: 2. CDR3 size: 13 residues. The CDR3 nucleotides are TGTGCCAGCAGTTTAGGGACAGGGGGCGCCTACACCTTC. Its translation: CASSLGTGGAYTF.

CDR3 in amino acids: CASSLTEGSEAFF. In DNA form, the CDR3 reads TGCGCCAGCAGCTTGACAGAAGGCTCTGAAGCTTTCTTT. The chain combines TRBV5-1 with TRBJ1-1; no definite D call. V was trimmed by 1 base and J by 6 bases, leaving 10 bases between them. The CDR3 is 13 amino acids. Germline V lookup: CDR1 SGHRS, CDR2 YFSETQ. The full variable domain, with the rest looked up from reference TRBV5-1 and TRBJ1-1, is KAGVTQTPRYLIKTRGQQVTLSCSPISGHRSVSWYQQTPGQGLQFLFEYFSETQRNKGNFPGRFSGRQFSNSRSEMNVSTLELGDSALYLCASSLTEGSEAFFGQGTRLTVV.

The chain combines TRBV7-2 with TRBJ2-1; TRBD1 matches at 7 bases. The CDR3 is 15 amino acids. In germline, CDR1 is SGHTA, CDR2 FQGNSA. V was clipped by 5 bases and J by 7 bases; unmatched bases: 11. The CDR3 DNA is TGTGCCAGCAGCCTGAGACAGGGATTTTTGAATGAGCAGTTCTTC. Amino acids: CASSLRQGFLNEQFF.